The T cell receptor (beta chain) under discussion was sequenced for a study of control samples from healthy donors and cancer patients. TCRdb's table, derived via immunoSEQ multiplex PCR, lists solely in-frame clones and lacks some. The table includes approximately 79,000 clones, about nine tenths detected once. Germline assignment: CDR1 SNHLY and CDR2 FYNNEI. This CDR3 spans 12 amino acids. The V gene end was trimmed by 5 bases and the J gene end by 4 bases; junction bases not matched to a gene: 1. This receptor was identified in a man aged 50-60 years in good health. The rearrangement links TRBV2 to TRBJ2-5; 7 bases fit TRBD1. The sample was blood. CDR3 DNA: TGTGCCAGCAGTCGACAGGGAGAGACCCAGTACTTC. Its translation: CASSRQGETQYF.